This T cell receptor beta chain was identified during a study of T cell responses to AZD1222 COVID-19 vaccine. Study-level findings and limits: Baseline seropositivity occurred in only six AZD1222 recipients. Among vaccine-associated CD4 TCRs, coverage spanned spike, with dominance at 160-218 and 743-854. White British ancestry dominated among donors, who included more females, and clonal diversity was possibly underestimated.

The CDR3 has 14 residues. Germline V CDR1 and CDR2: GTSNPN, SVGIG (reference sequence). V shed 4 bases and J shed 8 bases, with 18 bases lying between them. In this sample, this clone turned up a few times. Its antigen remains unknown. Profiled with immunoSEQ multiplex PCR; TCRdb holds only in-frame clones, not every one. The sample holds 140,000 or so clones; roughly nine tenths are singletons and the top ten take about 1.5%. This receptor was obtained from an adult in good health. The J gene is TRBJ1-5, the V gene TRBV30; D may be TRBD1 (6 bases). The specimen comprised peripheral blood, sampled on day 0 of AZD1222 vaccination. CDR3 residues: CAWTSGTRGEPQHF. CDR3 DNA sequence: TGTGCCTGGACTTCTGGGACACGGGGTGAGCCCCAGCATTTT.